The clone carrying this T cell receptor (beta chain) was counted between two and nine times. Its antigen remains unknown. This specimen comes from a study of cytomegalovirus exposure and HLA in healthy donors. Study summary: When about 400 donors were genotyped, roughly 78% of them were found to fall in the Caucasian-associated ancestry cluster. Study-wide findings and caveats: HLA restriction was apparent for most CMV-associated TCR beta chains in a later analysis.

Every donor was a healthy person donating bone marrow. The CDR3 has 17 residues. From germline, CDR1 is MNHGY and CDR2 SAAAGT. The J segment lost 0 bases and the V segment lost 10 bases, leaving 15 bases of the junction unmatched. Vbeta (60) and Jbeta (13) primers were used in the PCR. Profiled with immunoSEQ multiplex PCR; TCRdb holds only in-frame clones, not every one. This table has over 150,000 clones, more than 60% appearing once. This clonotype originated in a woman aged 25 to 39 in good health and CMV-seropositive. V and J are TRBV6-8 and TRBJ2-1, with TRBD2 identical over 7 bases. The material sequenced was PBMCs. The CDR3 reads CATIGLADKSSYNEQFF. The DNA of the CDR3 is TGTGCCACCATCGGGCTAGCGGACAAGTCCTCCTACAATGAGCAGTTCTTC.